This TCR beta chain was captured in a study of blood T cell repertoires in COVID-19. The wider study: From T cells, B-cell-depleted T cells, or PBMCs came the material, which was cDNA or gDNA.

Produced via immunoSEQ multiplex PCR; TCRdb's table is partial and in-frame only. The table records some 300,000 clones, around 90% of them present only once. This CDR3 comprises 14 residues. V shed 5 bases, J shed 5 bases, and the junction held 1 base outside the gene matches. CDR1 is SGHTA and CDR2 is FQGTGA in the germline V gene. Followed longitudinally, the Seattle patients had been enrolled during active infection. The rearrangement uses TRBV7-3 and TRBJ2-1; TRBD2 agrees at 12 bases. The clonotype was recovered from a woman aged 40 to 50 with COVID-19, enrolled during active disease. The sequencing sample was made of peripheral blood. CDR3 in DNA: TGTGCCAGCAGCCCTAGCGGGAGGGACAATGAGCAGTTCTTC. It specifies CASSPSGRDNEQFF.